The 5 T cell receptor beta chains given below trace back to one sample, sequenced in a study of metastatic and nonmetastatic thyroid tumors. Using MiXCR, TCRdb reanalyzed the PCR reads. The table has about 40,000 clones, roughly an eighth seen once. Thyroid surgery was performed in patients who had received no treatment beforehand. The sequenced material came from blood. The origin of the receptors is a female donor with papillary thyroid cancer or a benign thyroid nodule (not recorded which). Some clones in this sample may be carry-over from other donors' samples.

At least ten counts were recorded for this clone. Other DNA sequences in this sample translate to the same CDR3. The chain joins TRBV18 to TRBJ2-7; D might be TRBD1 (6 bases). This CDR3 comprises 14 residues. With 5 bases removed from V and 3 bases from J, the gap between germline ends came to 14 bases. From germline, CDR1 is KGHSH and CDR2 LQKENI. The CDR3 nucleotides are TGTGCCAGCTCAATCGGTCCAGGGGTCTACGAGCAGTACTTC. Amino acid sequence: CASSIGPGVYEQYF. The complete variable domain, with remaining parts taken from reference TRBV18 and TRBJ2-7, reads NAGVMQNPRHLVRRRGQEARLRCSPMKGHSHVYWYRQLPEEGLKFMVYLQKENIIDESGMPKERFSAEFPKEGPSILRIQQVVRGDSAAYFCASSIGPGVYEQYFGPGTRLTVT.

There are a few counts of this clone. The J gene is TRBJ2-7, the V gene TRBV25-1; 8 bases map to TRBD2. This CDR3 contains 13 residues. Germline V gives CDR1 MGHDK, CDR2 SYGVNS. J was trimmed by 13 bases and V by 5 bases; bases with no gene match: 13. The CDR3 coding sequence is TGTGCCAGCAGTAACATAGCGGGGCTGGGTCATTACTTC. Its translation: CASSNIAGLGHYF.

The table lists this clone with many counts. The chain links TRBV6-1 to TRBJ1-2, with D tentatively TRBD1 (5 bases). The CDR3 extends over 14 amino acids. Germline V CDR1 and CDR2: MNHNS, SASEGT. Trimming took 5 bases from V and 7 from J, leaving 17 bases between them. The CDR3: CASSFLRDSGGYTF. The CDR3 DNA reads as TGTGCCAGCAGTTTCCTCCGGGACTCGGGTGGCTACACCTTC.

In its sample, this clone was seen many times. A clone one base away is much larger, so this may be a read error. This rearrangement joins TRBV2 to TRBJ2-1; the D gene is possibly TRBD1 (5 bases). CDR1 and CDR2 from the germline V gene are SNHLY and FYNNEI. The CDR3 is 13 amino acids. Trimming left V 6 bases short and J 10 bases short, with 16 bases between. CDR3 region: CASRSGFSAEQFF. Written as DNA, the CDR3 is TGTGCCAGCAGGTCAGGGTTTAGTGCGGAGCAGTTCTTC.

This clone was counted ten times or more. This chain connects TRBV2 to TRBJ1-5, with D tentatively TRBD1 (6 bases). Germline V gene sequence: CDR1 SNHLY, CDR2 FYNNEI. The CDR3 runs 13 residues. V was shortened by 6 bases and J by 9 bases, with 15 bases between the two germline ends. CDR3 protein: CASRRTAGVPQHF. CDR3 in DNA: TGTGCCAGCAGACGGACAGCAGGAGTGCCCCAGCATTTT.